One and the same sample provided the 26 T cell receptor beta chains below, sequenced in a study of T cells in Graves' hyperthyroidism and ophthalmopathy. TCR beta CDR3 sequences were amplified from RNA transcripts. Primed by the HTBI set, a first-round RT-PCR was run on the TCR CDR3. MiXCR, applied by TCRdb to the multiplex PCR reads, yields one record per CDR3 protein. The table lists over 700,000 distinct CDR3 sequences, around 19% of them singletons, with about a sixth in the top ten. Source material: blood. These receptors were obtained from a woman in her forties or fifties with Graves' hyperthyroidism that later progressed to Graves' ophthalmopathy.

The genes are TRBV12-3 or TRBV12-4 and TRBJ1-5; 7 positions match TRBD1. Trimming removed 1 base from V and 4 bases from J; junction bases left unmatched: 10. CDR3 length equals 17 residues. The chain's CDR3 is CASSLGQGGRRNQPQHF. The CDR3 bases are TGTGCCAGCAGTTTAGGACAGGGTGGGAGGAGGAATCAGCCCCAGCATTTT.

This clonotype was found a few times. This sequence joins TRBV6-1 and TRBJ2-3; D tentatively fits TRBD1 or TRBD2 (7 bases each). V was shortened by 0 bases and J by 4 bases, with 11 bases between the two germline ends. The CDR3 is 15 amino acids. Germline CDR1 is MNHNS and CDR2 is SASEGT. The CDR3 DNA follows: TGTGCCAGCAGTGAAGCGGGAGGGGGCGCAGATACGCAGTATTTT. This encodes CASSEAGGGADTQYF.

Ten or more counts support this clonotype. The chain links TRBV12-3 or TRBV12-4 to TRBJ1-4; D uncertain. The CDR3 has 11 amino acids. V was shortened by 0 bases and J by 8 bases, with 1 base between the two germline ends. CDR3 in DNA: TGTGCCAGCAGTTTAGCGGAAAAACTGTTTTTT. It specifies CASSLAEKLFF.

The V and J genes are TRBV6-4 and TRBJ1-4; 10 bases agree with TRBD1. The junction had 5 bases not matched to a gene; V was cut back by 6 bases and J by 10 bases. This CDR3 contains 13 residues. Germline V gene data show CDR1 as MRHNA and CDR2 as SNTAGT. The CDR3, as DNA: TGTGCCAGCAGCCGGACAGGGGGAGGAAAACTGTTTTTT. Translated: CASSRTGGGKLFF.

This clonotype was seen a few times. The chain carries TRBV6-5 and TRBJ2-7, with TRBD1 matching 8 bases. Germline values: CDR1 MNHEY, CDR2 SVGAGI. The CDR3 spans 14 residues. V trimming: 1 base; J trimming: 2 bases; junction bases outside the gene matches: 1. This CDR3 is CASSYLTGAYEQYF. The DNA of the CDR3 is TGTGCCAGCAGTTACTTGACAGGGGCCTACGAGCAGTACTTC.

This clonotype was seen more than once but under ten times. This chain links TRBV6-1 with TRBJ2-1; possibly TRBD1 for D (6 bases). Trimming pared 6 bases from V and 6 bases from J, leaving 18 bases between. Germline-derived CDR1 and CDR2 are MNHNS and SASEGT. CDR3 length: 15 amino acids. The CDR3 DNA reads as TGTGCCAGCAGCCGGGGACATACCACGGCCAATGAGCAGTTCTTC. Amino acid sequence: CASSRGHTTANEQFF.

The sample holds many counts of this clonotype. The chain carries TRBV30 and TRBJ2-7, with D uncertain. Germline CDR1 and CDR2: GTSNPN and SVGIG (reference sequence). This CDR3 region has 12 residues. V lost 3 bases and J lost 4, with 10 bases in between. DNA of the CDR3: TGTGCCTGGAGAGGTCTAAAGTACGAGCAGTACTTC. Encoded protein: CAWRGLKYEQYF.

This clonotype was found a few times. The rearrangement links TRBV7-9 to TRBJ2-2, with no clear D. The V end lost 1 base, the J end lost 0 bases, and 9 bases lay between the germline ends. The germline V gene has CDR1 SEHNR and CDR2 FQNEAQ (reference sequence). This CDR3 is built from 16 residues. CDR3 DNA: TGTGCCAGCAGCTTAGGGCCCAGGACGAACACCGGGGAGCTGTTTTTT. Translating gives CASSLGPRTNTGELFF.

This clonotype was counted only a few times. This rearrangement joins TRBV5-1 to TRBJ1-1; 9 bases align to TRBD1. The CDR3 has 17 amino acids. Trimming took 3 bases from V and 5 from J; bases not matched to a gene: 14. Germline assignment: CDR1 SGHRS and CDR2 YFSETQ. The chain's CDR3 is CASSSGGYRGRGTEAFF. In DNA, the CDR3 is TGCGCCAGCAGCTCGGGGGGATACAGGGGGCGGGGAACTGAAGCTTTCTTT.

This sequence joins TRBV30 and TRBJ1-3; TRBD1 agrees at 8 bases. The V gene end was trimmed by 2 bases and the J gene end by 2 bases; junction bases not matched to a gene: 5. Germline-derived CDR1 and CDR2 are GTSNPN and SVGIG (reference sequence). This CDR3 contains 15 residues. CDR3 amino acids: CAWSQGAMAGNTIYF. The CDR3 bases are TGTGCCTGGAGTCAGGGGGCCATGGCTGGAAACACCATATATTTT. The entire variable domain, with the rest obtained from reference TRBV30 and TRBJ1-3, is as follows: SQTIHQWPATLVQPVGSPLSLECTVEGTSNPNLYWYRQAAGRGLQLLFYSVGIGQISSEVPQNLSASRPQDRQFILSSKKLLLSDSGFYLCAWSQGAMAGNTIYFGEGSWLTVV.

There are many counts of this clonotype. The J gene is TRBJ2-5, the V gene TRBV4-2; TRBD2 agrees at 9 bases. V trimming: 2 bases; J trimming: 0 bases; junction bases outside the gene matches: 1. The germline CDR1 and CDR2 sequences are LGHNA and YNFKEQ. The CDR3 loop spans 15 amino acids. As DNA, the CDR3 is TGTGCCAGCAGCCAACTAGCGGGGTACCAAGAGACCCAGTACTTC. Translated, it gives CASSQLAGYQETQYF.

The chain uses TRBV7-3 and TRBJ2-1, with 16 positions matching TRBD2. Trimming took 5 bases from V and 1 from J; bases not matched to a gene: 8. The CDR3 is 19 residues long. CDR1 SGHTA and CDR2 FQGTGA come from the germline V gene. The CDR3 sequence: CASSPTGTSGGASYNEQFF. The CDR3 region has the DNA TGTGCCAGCAGCCCAACTGGGACTAGCGGGGGGGCGTCCTACAATGAGCAGTTCTTC.

This clonotype was seen only once. The V and J genes are TRBV20-1 and TRBJ2-2; D unresolved. Trimming removed 0 bases from V and 0 bases from J, with 11 bases in between. Per the germline V gene, CDR1 is DFQATT and CDR2 is SNEGSKA (reference sequence). CDR3 length equals 16 residues. This CDR3 is CSARDRGAPNTGELFF. In DNA form, the CDR3 reads TGCAGTGCTAGAGATCGTGGAGCACCGAACACCGGGGAGCTGTTTTTT.

The chain has TRBV2 and TRBJ1-5; TRBD1 aligns across 9 bases. This CDR3 has 16 amino acids. After removal of 4 bases from V and 4 bases from J, the junction contained 8 bases not matched to a gene. Germline V gives CDR1 SNHLY, CDR2 FYNNEI. The DNA of the CDR3 is TGTGCCAGCAGTGGGAGGACAGGGGTAGGAAATCAGCCCCAGCATTTT. It is translated as CASSGRTGVGNQPQHF.

This clonotype showed up just a few times. The chain links TRBV7-9 to TRBJ2-5; 8 bases line up with TRBD2. The germline V gene has CDR1 SEHNR and CDR2 FQNEAQ (reference sequence). The CDR3 runs 14 residues. The V gene end was trimmed by 2 bases and the J gene end by 5 bases; junction bases not matched to a gene: 4. For the CDR3, the DNA is TGTGCCAGCAGCTTATTGGGACTAGGGGAGACCCAGTACTTC. Its translation is CASSLLGLGETQYF.

The rearrangement links TRBV19 to TRBJ1-2, with D possibly matching TRBD1 (6 bases). The CDR3 contains 14 residues. V shed 7 bases and J shed 5 bases, with 17 bases lying between them. Germline CDR1 LNHDA, CDR2 SQIVND (reference sequence). The CDR3 nucleotides read TGTGCCAGTACCCGAGGACAGCAACCATATGGCTACACCTTC. Amino acids: CASTRGQQPYGYTF.

This clonotype was observed a few times. This may come from a read error, since a much larger clone is one base off. The chain links TRBV3-1 to TRBJ2-5; D call uncertain. The CDR3 covers 15 residues. Germline V gives CDR1 LGHDT, CDR2 YNNKEL (reference sequence). The V end was cut by 2 bases, the J end by 9 bases, with 19 bases between. CDR3 nucleotide sequence: TGTGCCAGCAGCCAACCCTCCGACGGGCGTGAGGCCCAGTACTTC. Its translation is CASSQPSDGREAQYF.

The chain couples TRBV10-2 to TRBJ2-7, with a possible D match to TRBD2 (6 bases). V was pared by 8 bases and J by 0 bases, with 8 bases between. Germline CDR1 and CDR2: WSHSY and SAAADI. The CDR3 contains 12 residues. The CDR3 is CASVGSSYEQYF. The CDR3 bases are TGCGCCAGCGTCGGGAGCTCCTACGAGCAGTACTTC.

This rearrangement joins TRBV10-3 to TRBJ1-1; 7 bases match TRBD1. Germline V gives CDR1 ENHRY, CDR2 SYGVKD. Trimming removed 2 bases from V and 0 bases from J; junction bases left unmatched: 6. CDR3 length equals 16 residues. The CDR3 spells CAISEGTGALNTEAFF. CDR3 in DNA: TGTGCCATCAGTGAGGGTACAGGGGCACTGAACACTGAAGCTTTCTTT.

CDR3 bases: TGTGCCAGTACACGACAGGTCCGAGAGGGAAACTATGGCTACACCTTC. Its protein product is CASTRQVREGNYGYTF. This chain uses TRBV19 with TRBJ1-2; possibly TRBD1 for D (6 bases). The V gene lost 7 bases and the J gene lost 2 bases, with 20 bases spanning the gap. The CDR3 covers 16 residues. The V gene's germline CDR1 is LNHDA and CDR2 SQIVND (reference sequence).

This clonotype has ten or more counts. The chain couples TRBV20-1 to TRBJ2-5; no clear D. Germline V lookup: CDR1 DFQATT, CDR2 SNEGSKA (reference sequence). The CDR3 extends over 13 amino acids. V gave up 1 base and J gave up 1 base, with 7 bases separating them. DNA of the CDR3: TGCAGTGCTAGAGTCGCAGTCCAAGAGACCCAGTACTTC. It specifies CSARVAVQETQYF.

This clonotype was observed a few times. The chain recombines TRBV6-5 with TRBJ1-1, with 8 bases that match TRBD1. The length of the CDR3 is 18 residues. V was clipped by 2 bases and J by 1 base; unmatched bases: 12. CDR1 and CDR2 from the germline V gene are MNHEY and SVGAGI. CDR3 sequence: CASSYQEGRGLKNTEAFF. The CDR3 DNA sequence: TGTGCCAGCAGTTACCAGGAGGGCAGGGGGCTCAAGAACACTGAAGCTTTCTTT.

This clonotype has more than one count but fewer than ten. V is TRBV29-1 and J is TRBJ1-5; 7 bases fit TRBD1. Germline CDR1 is SQVTM and CDR2 is ANQGSEA. V dropped 4 bases and J dropped 6; count of bases not matched to a gene: 6. This CDR3 comprises 13 residues. CDR3 amino acids: CSVGQGDGQPQHF. In DNA, the CDR3 is TGCAGCGTTGGACAGGGTGACGGTCAGCCCCAGCATTTT.

The chain joins TRBV7-9 to TRBJ2-2, with 7 bases lining up with TRBD1. CDR3 length: 14 amino acids. V was clipped by 5 bases and J by 6 bases; unmatched bases: 6. The germline V gene has CDR1 SEHNR and CDR2 FQNEAQ (reference sequence). The CDR3 DNA reads TGTGCCAGCAGCCCGGACAGGAGGTCCGGGGAGCTGTTTTTT. Translating it yields CASSPDRRSGELFF. Variable domain in full (rest from reference TRBV7-9 and TRBJ2-2): DTGVSQNPRHKITKRGQNVTFRCDPISEHNRLYWYRQTLGQGPEFLTYFQNEAQLEKSRLLSDRFSAERPKGSFSTLEIQRTEQGDSAMYLCASSPDRRSGELFFGEGSRLTVL.

In this sample, this clonotype turned up a few times. The rearrangement joins TRBV6-1 to TRBJ2-2, with TRBD2 matching over 13 bases. The CDR3 contains 16 residues. Trimming took 3 bases from V and 5 from J; bases not matched to a gene: 3. Per the germline V gene, CDR1 is MNHNS and CDR2 is SASEGT. CDR3 in amino acids: CASSDGLAGVTGELFF. DNA for the CDR3: TGTGCCAGCAGTGACGGACTAGCGGGGGTGACCGGGGAGCTGTTTTTT.

V is TRBV11-3 and J is TRBJ2-1; TRBD2 matches 7 bases. This CDR3 is built from 14 residues. The germline V gene has CDR1 SGHNT and CDR2 YENEEA. The V segment lost 4 bases and the J segment 7 bases; nucleotides outside the gene matches: 7. CDR3 sequence: CASSSWSSGNEQFF. The DNA of the CDR3 is TGTGCCAGCAGCTCGTGGAGTAGCGGGAATGAGCAGTTCTTC.